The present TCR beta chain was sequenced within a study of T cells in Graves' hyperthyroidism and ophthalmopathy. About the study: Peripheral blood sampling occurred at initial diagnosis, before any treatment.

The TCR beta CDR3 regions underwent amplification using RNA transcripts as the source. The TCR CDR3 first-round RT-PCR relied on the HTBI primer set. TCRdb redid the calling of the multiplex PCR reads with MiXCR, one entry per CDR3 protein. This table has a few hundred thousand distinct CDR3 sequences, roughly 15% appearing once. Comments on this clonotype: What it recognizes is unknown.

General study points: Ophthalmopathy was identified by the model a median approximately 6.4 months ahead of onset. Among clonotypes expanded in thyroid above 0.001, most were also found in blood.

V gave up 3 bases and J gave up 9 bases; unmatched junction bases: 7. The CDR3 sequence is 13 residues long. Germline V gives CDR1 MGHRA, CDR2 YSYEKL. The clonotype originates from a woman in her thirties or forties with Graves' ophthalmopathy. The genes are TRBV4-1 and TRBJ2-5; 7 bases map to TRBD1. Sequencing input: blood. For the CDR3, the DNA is TGCGCCAGCAGCCAGATTGGACAGGCGCCCCAGTACTTC. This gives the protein CASSQIGQAPQYF.